One sample yielded the 21 T cell receptor beta chains listed below, sequenced in a study of control samples from healthy donors and cancer patients. TCRdb keeps only in-frame clones here, not all; method: immunoSEQ multiplex PCR. The sample lists around 150,000 clones, about 94% occurring once. The sample consisted of PBMCs. The source is a man in his 60s with colorectal cancer.

The chain has TRBV7-9 and TRBJ1-3, with a tentative D call TRBD1 (5 bases). The CDR3 is 15 amino acids. V lost 3 bases to trimming and J lost 0 bases, with 9 bases between them. Germline-derived CDR1 and CDR2 are SEHNR and FQNEAQ (reference sequence). CDR3 amino acids: CASSFGAFSGNTIYF. The DNA for the CDR3 is TGTGCCAGCAGCTTCGGGGCCTTCTCTGGAAACACCATATATTTT.

The chain recombines TRBV3-1 (or the pseudogene TRBV3-2) with TRBJ2-7; D unresolved. Between the trimmed V and J ends, which lost 1 base and 2 bases, there was a span of 9 bases. Germline values: CDR1 LGHDT, CDR2 YNNKEL (reference sequence). The length of the CDR3 is 14 residues. The CDR3 bases are TGTGCCAGCAGCCAAGTGGCTGACGCCTACGAGCAGTACTTC. This translates into CASSQVADAYEQYF.

This chain joins TRBV29-1 and TRBJ1-5; TRBD1 matches 8 bases. Trimming removed 6 bases from V and 0 bases from J; junction bases left unmatched: 4. Germline loops: CDR1 SQVTM, CDR2 ANQGSEA. The CDR3 runs 14 residues. The CDR3 loop reads CSVGTGYSNQPQHF. In DNA form, the CDR3 reads TGCAGCGTGGGGACAGGCTATAGCAATCAGCCCCAGCATTTT. Drawing the rest from reference TRBV29-1 and TRBJ1-5, the complete variable domain is SAVISQKPSRDICQRGTSLTIQCQVDSQVTMMFWYRQQPGQSLTLIATANQGSEATYESGFVIDKFPISRPNLTFSTLTVSNMSPEDSSIYLCSVGTGYSNQPQHFGDGTRLSIL.

The V and J genes are TRBV27 and TRBJ1-1; D unresolved. Between the trimmed V and J ends, which lost 4 bases and 1 base, there was a span of 7 bases. Germline V gene data show CDR1 as MNHEY and CDR2 as SMNVEV (reference sequence). The CDR3 consists of 13 residues. The CDR3 loop is CASSSQRNTEAFF. In DNA form, the CDR3 reads TGTGCCAGCAGTTCGCAGAGGAACACTGAAGCTTTCTTT.

Of note for this clone: Other DNA sequences in the same sample also yield this CDR3. The chain recombines TRBV7-9 with TRBJ2-5, with D unresolved. Trimming took off 5 bases at V and 5 bases at J, with 6 bases between the two ends. Germline CDR1 and CDR2: SEHNR and FQNEAQ (reference sequence). This CDR3 region has 11 residues. CDR3 nucleotide sequence: TGTGCCAGCAGCCCACAGGAGACCCAGTACTTC. It translates to CASSPQETQYF. The entire variable domain, with the rest obtained from reference TRBV7-9 and TRBJ2-5, is as follows: DTGVSQNPRHKITKRGQNVTFRCDPISEHNRLYWYRQTLGQGPEFLTYFQNEAQLEKSRLLSDRFSAERPKGSFSTLEIQRTEQGDSAMYLCASSPQETQYFGPGTRLLVL.

The rearrangement uses TRBV28 and TRBJ2-5; D is unresolved. V was clipped by 5 bases and J by 5 bases, with 12 bases between them. Germline loops: CDR1 MDHEN, CDR2 SYDVKM. This CDR3 is 13 amino acids long. In nucleotides, the CDR3 is TGTGCCAGCAGTACAACACCGATCGAGACCCAGTACTTC. It codes for CASSTTPIETQYF. Combining the CDR3 with reference TRBV28 and TRBJ2-5 gives the whole variable domain DVKVTQSSRYLVKRTGEKVFLECVQDMDHENMFWYRQDPGLGLRLIYFSYDVKMKEKGDIPEGYSVSREKKERFSLILESASTNQTSMYLCASSTTPIETQYFGPGTRLLVL.

This sequence joins TRBV6-1 and TRBJ1-1; D call uncertain. This CDR3 is built from 14 residues. V was clipped by 1 base and J by 0 bases, with 6 bases between them. Germline values: CDR1 MNHNS, CDR2 SASEGT. This CDR3 reads CASSEVRLNTEAFF. As DNA, the CDR3 is TGTGCCAGCAGTGAAGTTAGGCTGAACACTGAAGCTTTCTTT.

The chain uses TRBV27 and TRBJ2-2; D not certain. Germline-derived CDR1 and CDR2 are MNHEY and SMNVEV (reference sequence). V lost 1 base and J 0 bases, leaving 9 bases between the germline ends. This CDR3 is built from 16 residues. CDR3 protein: CASSLLGQANTGELFF. The CDR3 coding sequence is TGTGCCAGCAGTTTATTAGGGCAGGCGAACACCGGGGAGCTGTTTTTT.

V gene TRBV10-3 combines with J gene TRBJ1-1, with D possibly TRBD1 on 5 matching bases. CDR3 length equals 13 residues. Germline values: CDR1 ENHRY, CDR2 SYGVKD. Trimming shortened V by 0 bases and J by 8 bases, and 10 bases separated the two germline ends. The CDR3 sequence: CAISESVQGEAFF. CDR3 coding DNA: TGTGCCATCAGTGAGTCGGTCCAGGGAGAAGCTTTCTTT.

This clone was seen only once. The rearrangement joins TRBV27 to TRBJ1-5; D is perhaps TRBD1 (6 bases). The CDR3 contains 15 residues. Germline CDR1 and CDR2: MNHEY and SMNVEV (reference sequence). Between the trimmed V and J ends, which lost 6 bases and 0 bases, there was a span of 12 bases. DNA for the CDR3: TGTGCCAGCAGACAAAACAGGGATAGCAATCAGCCCCAGCATTTT. Translation gives CASRQNRDSNQPQHF.

This rearrangement joins TRBV2 to TRBJ2-2, with D tentatively TRBD2 (6 bases). V was pared by 4 bases and J by 4 bases, with 10 bases between. This CDR3 comprises 14 residues. Germline values: CDR1 SNHLY, CDR2 FYNNEI. The CDR3 is CASSGPGSTGELFF. The CDR3 coding sequence is TGTGCCAGCAGTGGTCCCGGGAGCACCGGGGAGCTGTTTTTT. The full variable domain, its missing parts supplied by reference TRBV2 and TRBJ2-2, is EPEVTQTPSHQVTQMGQEVILRCVPISNHLYFYWYRQILGQKVEFLVSFYNNEISEKSEIFDDQFSVERPDGSNFTLKIRSTKLEDSAMYFCASSGPGSTGELFFGEGSRLTVL.

The DNA of the CDR3 is TGTGCCAGTAGTTCTGTTAGCTCTGGAAACACCATATATTTT. Protein sequence: CASSSVSSGNTIYF. J is TRBJ1-3 and V is TRBV19; D is uncertain. Germline V gives CDR1 LNHDA, CDR2 SQIVND (reference sequence). V was cut by 5 bases and J by 0 bases, with 8 bases left in between. The CDR3 spans 14 residues.

The chain couples TRBV24-1 to TRBJ2-1; D is unclear. Trimming took off 2 bases at V and 6 bases at J, with 7 bases between the two ends. CDR1 and CDR2 (germline): KGHDR, SFDVKD. The length of the CDR3 is 13 residues. CDR3 region: CATSDSGGNEQFF. The CDR3 DNA is TGTGCCACCAGTGATTCCGGCGGCAATGAGCAGTTCTTC.

This clone is a singleton in its sample. The V and J genes are TRBV6-1 and TRBJ2-4; D is ambiguous. Trimming took 0 bases from V and 0 from J, leaving 9 bases between them. This CDR3 has 16 residues. Germline-derived CDR1 and CDR2 are MNHNS and SASEGT. The CDR3 reads CASSEANIRAKNIQYF. CDR3 sequence (DNA): TGTGCCAGCAGTGAAGCTAACATTAGAGCCAAAAACATTCAGTACTTC.

J is TRBJ1-2 and V is TRBV6-5; no reliable D call. The CDR3 is 13 amino acids. CDR1 and CDR2 (germline): MNHEY, SVGAGI. Between the trimmed V and J ends, which lost 5 bases and 2 bases, there was a span of 9 bases. The CDR3 loop reads CASSRTANYGYTF. Written as DNA, the CDR3 is TGTGCCAGCAGTAGAACCGCCAACTATGGCTACACCTTC.

The J gene is TRBJ1-3, the V gene TRBV6-1; D is possibly TRBD1 (5 bases). The CDR3 runs to 17 residues. Trimming took off 2 bases at V and 4 bases at J, with 18 bases between the two ends. Germline V gene data show CDR1 as MNHNS and CDR2 as SASEGT. The CDR3 DNA sequence: TGTGCCAGCAGTGAAAACCCGGGTATCTCAGGGGGAAACACCATATATTTT. Amino acids: CASSENPGISGGNTIYF.

This chain uses TRBV9 with TRBJ2-3, with D perhaps TRBD1 (6 bases). The CDR3 length is 14 residues. Between the trimmed V and J ends, which lost 3 bases and 4 bases, there was a span of 12 bases. Germline values: CDR1 SGDLS, CDR2 YYNGEE. CDR3 in DNA: TGTGCCAGCAGCGCACGTCAGGGGCCAGATACGCAGTATTTT. Its translation: CASSARQGPDTQYF. Full variable domain (outside the CDR3, taken from reference TRBV9 and TRBJ2-3): DSGVTQTPKHLITATGQRVTLRCSPRSGDLSVYWYQQSLDQGLQFLIQYYNGEERAKGNILERFSAQQFPDLHSELNLSSLELGDSALYFCASSARQGPDTQYFGPGTRLTVL.

This clone was seen only a few times. The rearrangement joins TRBV5-1 to TRBJ1-3; D is undetermined. The CDR3 loop spans 16 amino acids. V lost 0 bases to trimming and J lost 0 bases, with 10 bases between them. Germline CDR1 and CDR2: SGHRS and YFSETQ. The CDR3 DNA sequence: TGCGCCAGCAGCTTGGACGGTTCTAACTCTGGAAACACCATATATTTT. Its protein is CASSLDGSNSGNTIYF.

V usage is TRBV7-2 and J usage is TRBJ1-1; D remains unclear. The V gene lost 1 base and the J gene lost 11 bases, with 14 bases spanning the gap. From germline, CDR1 is SGHTA and CDR2 FQGNSA. The CDR3 loop spans 13 amino acids. CDR3 DNA: TGTGCCAGCAGCTTAGATAAGTATAACTTGGCTTTCTTT. It encodes CASSLDKYNLAFF.

The chain recombines TRBV7-9 with TRBJ1-1; 9 nucleotides match TRBD1. CDR1 is SEHNR, CDR2 FQNEAQ, per germline (reference sequence). The CDR3 is made up of 17 amino acids. V lost 2 bases, J lost 1 base, and 8 bases stayed unmatched. The CDR3 spells CASSLPALGQGNTEAFF. The CDR3 DNA is TGTGCCAGCAGCTTACCCGCCCTGGGACAGGGGAACACTGAAGCTTTCTTT.

This chain uses TRBV25-1 with TRBJ2-2, with D unclear. Trimming pared 4 bases from V and 3 bases from J, leaving 15 bases between. Germline CDR1 reads MGHDK; CDR2 reads SYGVNS. The CDR3 loop spans 16 amino acids. CDR3 protein: CASSGALREDTGELFF. For the CDR3, the DNA is TGTGCCAGCAGTGGGGCCCTAAGAGAGGACACCGGGGAGCTGTTTTTT.